This T cell receptor beta chain is drawn from a study of blood T cell repertoires in COVID-19. Overall study: Spain, Italy and the United States supplied samples that represented acute and convalescent COVID-19. Sources were T cells, B-cell-depleted T cells, or PBMCs; the material itself was cDNA or gDNA.

The repertoire was sequenced with immunoSEQ multiplex PCR; TCRdb's copy has only in-frame clones and lacks some. The sample shows 120,000 or so clones, 85% to 90% of them seen only once. The table lists this clone with a few counts. The TCR was taken from a woman aged 45-65 years with acute or convalescent COVID-19. The sample consisted of peripheral blood.

The CDR3 loop reads CASSLAQGTGELFF. In DNA form, the CDR3 reads TGTGCCAGCAGCTTGGCACAGGGCACCGGGGAGCTGTTTTTT. The rearrangement links TRBV7-6 to TRBJ2-2, with D perhaps matching TRBD1 (6 bases). The germline V gene encodes CDR1 SGHVS and CDR2 FNYEAQ. The CDR3 extends over 14 amino acids. Trimming removed 3 bases at V and 4 bases at J, with 9 bases between.